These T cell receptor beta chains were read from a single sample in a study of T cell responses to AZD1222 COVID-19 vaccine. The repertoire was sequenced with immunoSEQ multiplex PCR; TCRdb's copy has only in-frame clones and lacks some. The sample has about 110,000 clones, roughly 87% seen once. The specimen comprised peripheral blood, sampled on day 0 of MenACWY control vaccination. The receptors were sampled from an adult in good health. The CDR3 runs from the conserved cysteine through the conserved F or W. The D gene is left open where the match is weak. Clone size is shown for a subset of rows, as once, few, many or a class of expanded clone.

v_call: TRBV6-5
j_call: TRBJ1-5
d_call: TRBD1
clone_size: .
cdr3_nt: TGTGCCAGCAGTTGGACAGGGGGCTTCAATCAGCCCCAGCATTTT
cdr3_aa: CASSWTGGFNQPQHF

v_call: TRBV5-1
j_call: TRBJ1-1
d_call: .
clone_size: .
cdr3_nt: TGCGCCAGCAGCTTGGTTGCAGGGTCCTTGAACACTGAAGCTTTCTTT
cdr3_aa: CASSLVAGSLNTEAFF

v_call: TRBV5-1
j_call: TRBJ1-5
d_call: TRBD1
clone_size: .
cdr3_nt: TGCGCCAGCAGGCGGGACAGTGCGCACAATCAGCCCCAGCATTTT
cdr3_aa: CASRRDSAHNQPQHF

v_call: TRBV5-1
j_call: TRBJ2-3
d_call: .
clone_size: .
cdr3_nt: TGCGCCAGCAGCTTGGGGTTGAGCACAGATACGCAGTATTTT
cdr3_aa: CASSLGLSTDTQYF

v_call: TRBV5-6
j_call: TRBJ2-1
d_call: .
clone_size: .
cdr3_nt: TGTGCCAGCAGCCCTACGGGGCGAGGGGAGCAGTTCTTC
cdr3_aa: CASSPTGRGEQFF

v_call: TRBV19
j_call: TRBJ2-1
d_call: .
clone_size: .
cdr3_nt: TGTGCCAGTAGTATCTCTAGGGGGTGGTACAATGAGCAGTTCTTC
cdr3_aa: CASSISRGWYNEQFF

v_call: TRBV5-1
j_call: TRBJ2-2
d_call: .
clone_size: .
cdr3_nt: TGCGCCAGCAGCGGCCCCGGGACTTCGAACACCGGGGAGCTGTTTTTT
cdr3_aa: CASSGPGTSNTGELFF

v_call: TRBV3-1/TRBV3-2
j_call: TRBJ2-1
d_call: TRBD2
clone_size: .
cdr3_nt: TGTGCCAGCAGCCAAGACAGCCAGCGGGGCGTTGAGCAGTTCTTC
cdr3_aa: CASSQDSQRGVEQFF

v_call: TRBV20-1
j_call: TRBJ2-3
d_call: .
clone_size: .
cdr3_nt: TGCAGTGCTAGAACAGATACGCAGTATTTT
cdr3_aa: CSARTDTQYF

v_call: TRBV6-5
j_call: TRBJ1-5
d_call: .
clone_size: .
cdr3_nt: TGTGCCAGCAGCGACGGGACTTTTTTCGATCAGCCCCAGCATTTT
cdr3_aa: CASSDGTFFDQPQHF

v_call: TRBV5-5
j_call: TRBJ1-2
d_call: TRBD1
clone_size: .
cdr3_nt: TGTGCCAGCAGCTTGGGATCTCCGGGACAGGGACTTGTGTTGGGCTACACCTTC
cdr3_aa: CASSLGSPGQGLVLGYTF

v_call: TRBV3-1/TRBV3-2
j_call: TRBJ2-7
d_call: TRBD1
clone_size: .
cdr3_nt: TGTGCCAGCAGCCCCGGACAGGGTCCCTACGAGCAGTACTTC
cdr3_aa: CASSPGQGPYEQYF

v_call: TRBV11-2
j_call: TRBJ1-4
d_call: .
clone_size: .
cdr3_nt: TGTGCCAGCAGCCACAACAAGCAACTTGCAACTAATGAAAAACTGTTTTTT
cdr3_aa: CASSHNKQLATNEKLFF

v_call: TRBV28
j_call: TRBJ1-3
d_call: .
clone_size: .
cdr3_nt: TGTGCCAGCGGACAGCGCAGCTCTGGAAACACCATATATTTT
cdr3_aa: CASGQRSSGNTIYF

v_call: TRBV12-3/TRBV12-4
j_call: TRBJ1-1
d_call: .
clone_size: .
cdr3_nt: TGTGCCAGCAGTTTAGTCTTGGGATTTGAAGCTTTCTTT
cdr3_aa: CASSLVLGFEAFF

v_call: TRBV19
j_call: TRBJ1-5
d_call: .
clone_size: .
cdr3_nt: TGTGCCAGTAGTATAGCGGCTTATAGCAATCAGCCCCAGCATTTT
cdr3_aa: CASSIAAYSNQPQHF

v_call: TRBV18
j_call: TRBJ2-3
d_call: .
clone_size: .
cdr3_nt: TGTGCCAGCTCACCCCTTTCGGGGGGCAACACAGATACGCAGTATTTT
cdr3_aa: CASSPLSGGNTDTQYF

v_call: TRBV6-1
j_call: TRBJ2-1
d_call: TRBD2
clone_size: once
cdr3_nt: TGTGCCAGCAGTGCCGGGACTAGCGGGGGCAGGGCCTACAATGAGCAGTTCTTC
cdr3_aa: CASSAGTSGGRAYNEQFF

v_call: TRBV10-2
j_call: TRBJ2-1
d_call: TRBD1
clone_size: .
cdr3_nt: TGCGCCAGCGGGGACAGGGACCAGTTCTTC
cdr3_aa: CASGDRDQFF

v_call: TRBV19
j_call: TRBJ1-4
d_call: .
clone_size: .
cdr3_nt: TGTGCCAGTACGGGCCGAGGGCCTAATGAAAAACTGTTTTTT
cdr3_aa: CASTGRGPNEKLFF

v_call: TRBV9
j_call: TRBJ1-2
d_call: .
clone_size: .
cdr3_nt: TGTGCCAGCAGCGCGTGGGACGGCCCTAACTATGGCTACACCTTC
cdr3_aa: CASSAWDGPNYGYTF

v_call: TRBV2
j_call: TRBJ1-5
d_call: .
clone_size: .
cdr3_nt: TGTGCCAGCAGTTCCAGACAACCCATAAAGCAGCCCCAGCATTTT
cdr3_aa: CASSSRQPIKQPQHF

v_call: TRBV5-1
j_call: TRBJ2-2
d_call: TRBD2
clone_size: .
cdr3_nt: TGCGCCAGCAGCTTAACCGGGACTAGTCACACCGGGGAGCTGTTTTTT
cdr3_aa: CASSLTGTSHTGELFF

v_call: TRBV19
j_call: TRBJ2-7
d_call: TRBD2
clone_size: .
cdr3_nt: TGTGCCAGTAGTATAGCCCCGGGACTAACCTACGAGCAGTACTTC
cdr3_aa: CASSIAPGLTYEQYF

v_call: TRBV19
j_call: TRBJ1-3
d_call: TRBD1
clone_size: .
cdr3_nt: TGTGCCAGTAGTTCGCCGACAGGGACCCCCTCTGGAAACACCATATATTTT
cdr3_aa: CASSSPTGTPSGNTIYF

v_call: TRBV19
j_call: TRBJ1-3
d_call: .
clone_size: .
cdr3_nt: TGTGCCAGTAGCGTCCACTCTGGAAACACCATATATTTT
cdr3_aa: CASSVHSGNTIYF

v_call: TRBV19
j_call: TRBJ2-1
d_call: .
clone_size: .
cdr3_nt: TGTGCCAGTAGTACCCCAACGACAGGAGCCCACCGGCTCTCTAATTCGAATGAGCAGTTCTTC
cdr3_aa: CASSTPTTGAHRLSNSNEQFF

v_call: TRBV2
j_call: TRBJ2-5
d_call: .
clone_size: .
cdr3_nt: TGTGCCAGCAGTGATCAAGCGCCGCTCGAGACCCAGTACTTC
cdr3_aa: CASSDQAPLETQYF

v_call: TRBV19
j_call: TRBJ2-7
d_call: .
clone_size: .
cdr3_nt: TGTGCCAGTAGTATTTTGTCCGGCTACGAGCAGTACTTC
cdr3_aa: CASSILSGYEQYF

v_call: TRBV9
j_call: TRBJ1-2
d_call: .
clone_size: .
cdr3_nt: TGTGCCAGCAGCCAGGACAGCTATGGCTACACCTTC
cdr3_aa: CASSQDSYGYTF

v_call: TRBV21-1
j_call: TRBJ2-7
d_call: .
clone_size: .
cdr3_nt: TGTGCCAGCAGCAAAGGGAAGGGCGGAACCTACGAGCAGTACTTC
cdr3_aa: CASSKGKGGTYEQYF

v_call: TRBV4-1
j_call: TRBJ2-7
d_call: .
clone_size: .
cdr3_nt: TGCGCCAGCAGCCCCGAGGGCATGGGGACCGAGCAGTACTTC
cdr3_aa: CASSPEGMGTEQYF